The 7 T cell receptor beta chains below all came from one sample that was sequenced in a study of T-cell memory formation after mild COVID-19. MiXCR, run by TCRdb on the 5' RACE reads, gives a single entry per CDR3 protein. The top ten hold over 9% of the sample, which has more than 400,000 distinct CDR3 sequences, around a sixth seen once. Sequencing input: PBMCs or a T cell subset sorted from them (not recorded which). Receptors originate from an adult woman who had mild COVID-19 (a few samples of this study predate the infection). Cell type and time point are not known.

This clonotype has more than one count but fewer than ten. V usage is TRBV6-5 and J usage is TRBJ1-5; weak D call: TRBD1 (6 bases). CDR3 length: 15 residues. Between the trimmed V and J ends, which lost 6 bases and 8 bases, there was a span of 20 bases. Germline V gene lookup returns CDR1 MNHEY and CDR2 SVGAGI. The CDR3 protein is CASRSGTTTSEPQHF. CDR3 coding DNA: TGTGCCAGCAGGAGTGGGACAACCACTTCGGAGCCCCAGCATTTT.

There are a few counts of this clonotype. The chain carries TRBV2 and TRBJ1-1; D is perhaps TRBD1 (6 bases). CDR1 and CDR2 (germline): SNHLY, FYNNEI. V shed 4 bases and J shed 0 bases, with 18 bases lying between them. The CDR3 is 17 amino acids. The CDR3 sequence is CASSAGAGVGMNTEAFF. CDR3 DNA sequence: TGTGCCAGCAGTGCGGGTGCAGGGGTTGGGATGAACACTGAAGCTTTCTTT.

This chain links TRBV5-1 with TRBJ2-1, with TRBD1 matching over 7 bases. This CDR3 is 14 amino acids long. V lost 4 bases and J lost 6; bases outside the gene matches: 7. The germline V gene encodes CDR1 SGHRS and CDR2 YFSETQ. The CDR3, as DNA: TGCGCCAGCAGCCTAAGGGGACAGTTCAATGAGCAGTTCTTC. It encodes CASSLRGQFNEQFF.

This chain joins TRBV7-9 and TRBJ2-2; D may be TRBD2 (6 bases). Germline-derived CDR1 and CDR2 are SEHNR and FQNEAQ (reference sequence). Trimming stripped 5 bases from V and 6 bases from J, with 13 bases between. This CDR3 has 14 residues. In DNA, the CDR3 is TGTGCCAGCAGCATCCGGGACTCAGCCGGGGAGCTGTTTTTT. Its translation is CASSIRDSAGELFF.

V and J are TRBV5-5 and TRBJ2-1; 10 bases fit TRBD2. Germline-derived CDR1 and CDR2 are SGHKS and YYEKEE (reference sequence). The V and J ends lost 0 bases and 8 bases, in that order; junction bases with no gene match: 5. This CDR3 has 15 amino acids. This CDR3 is CASSLASGGGDEQFF. In DNA, the CDR3 is TGTGCCAGCAGCTTGGCTAGCGGGGGCGGGGATGAGCAGTTCTTC.

This clonotype was counted only a few times. The rearrangement joins TRBV5-1 to TRBJ2-7; D is uncertain. This CDR3 is 14 amino acids long. V lost 0 bases, J lost 5 bases, and 12 bases lay in between. Germline V gene data show CDR1 as SGHRS and CDR2 as YFSETQ. The chain's CDR3 is CASSLVGRLDEQYF. CDR3 nucleotide sequence: TGCGCCAGCAGCTTGGTCGGACGGCTAGACGAGCAGTACTTC.

Worth noting for this clonotype: The junction differs from germline at one of its ends, possibly a read error. V and J are TRBV25-1 and TRBJ2-3; 11 positions agree with TRBD2. The germline V gene has CDR1 MGHDK and CDR2 SYGVNS. The CDR3 length is 18 residues. CDR3 region: CASSESSGRLSFTDTQYF. The CDR3 DNA reads as TGTGCAAGCAGTGAATCTAGCGGGAGGCTGTCTTTCACAGATACGCAGTATTTT.